This T cell receptor beta chain was found in a study of T-cell reconstitution after alpha-beta-depleted transplantation in children. Findings of the study overall: There were some patients whose high TCRbeta diversity at day 60 came from surviving recipient T cells and thymic progenitors. At around two months after transplant, the alpha-beta T cells were reportedly derived from several hundred expanded clones that came from non-depleted graft cells. Newly produced T cells mostly accounted for T-cell counts and diversity one year post-transplant.

On this clonotype itself: What it recognizes is unknown.

Per germline, CDR1 DFQATT and CDR2 SNEGSKA (reference sequence). The CDR3 has 15 residues. V shed 6 bases, J shed 6 bases, and the junction held 7 bases outside the gene matches. The library targeted TCRbeta and was prepared with unique molecular identifiers. TCRdb used MiXCR to reprocess the PCR reads, holding one entry per CDR3 protein. This sample has more than 200,000 distinct CDR3 sequences, with roughly a quarter found just once. The clonotype originates from a female patient younger than 10 who had a stem cell transplant for congenital amegakaryocytic thrombocytopenia, so the T cells may come from the graft donor. Material: PBMCs, mostly from graft donor cells, obtained 360 days after TCRalphabeta/CD19-depleted stem cell transplant. V gene TRBV20-1 combines with J gene TRBJ2-3; 15 bases map to TRBD2. CDR3 coding DNA: TGCAGTGCAGCGGGACTAGCGGGGGGATTGGATACGCAGTATTTT. This sequence encodes CSAAGLAGGLDTQYF.